One sample yielded the 9 T cell receptor beta chains listed below, sequenced in a study of cytomegalovirus exposure and HLA in healthy donors (dated by TCRdb to about 2017). Libraries were prepared through the immunoSEQ multiplex PCR assay. For the multiplex PCR, a mixture combining 60 forward primers for TCR Vbeta segments and 13 reverse primers for TCR Jbeta segments was used. TCRdb obtained this table from immuneACCESS and retained in-frame rearrangements with V and J assigned. These tables miss some clones; where compared with another copy, unresolved V genes account for less than half of the shortfall, and the remainder is unexplained. The sample profile shows 120,000 or so clones; 80% of them were found once. The ten top clones hold 1% of the sample. Material for sequencing was PBMCs. The receptors here all came from a man in his forties in good health and CMV-seronegative.

This clone has a handful of counts. The genes are TRBV29-1 and TRBJ2-3, with D tentatively TRBD2 (7 bases). Germline lookup yields CDR1 SQVTM and CDR2 ANQGSEA. Trimming pared 1 base from V and 6 bases from J, leaving 23 bases between. The CDR3 has 17 residues. CDR3 bases: TGCAGCGTTGAAGTGGCTTTTAGGCGGGGGCCAGGGGATACGCAGTATTTT. Translating it yields CSVEVAFRRGPGDTQYF.

A few counts support this clone. This rearrangement joins TRBV7-9 to TRBJ2-2, with D possibly TRBD2 on 6 matching bases. The CDR3 sequence is 16 residues long. Trimming left V 3 bases short and J 3 bases short, with 14 bases between. Germline CDR1 SEHNR, CDR2 FQNEAQ (reference sequence). Written as DNA, the CDR3 is TGTGCCAGCAGCTTTTCACCAGGCGGGGACACCGGGGAGCTGTTTTTT. It translates to CASSFSPGGDTGELFF.

V and J are TRBV5-1 and TRBJ2-7; 9 nucleotides match TRBD1. The CDR3 spans 15 residues. CDR1 SGHRS and CDR2 YFSETQ come from the germline V gene. V shed 2 bases, J shed 0 bases, and the junction held 3 bases outside the gene matches. The chain's CDR3 is CASSLRTGASYEQYF. DNA of the CDR3: TGCGCCAGCAGCTTAAGGACAGGGGCCTCCTACGAGCAGTACTTC.

V usage is TRBV30 and J usage is TRBJ1-5; D uncertain. Trimming pared 5 bases from V and 7 bases from J, leaving 15 bases between. Germline-derived CDR1 and CDR2 are GTSNPN and SVGIG (reference sequence). The CDR3 is 13 residues long. DNA for the CDR3: TGTGCCTGGGGAAGGGCGGGTTCCCAGCCCCAGCATTTT. Translating it yields CAWGRAGSQPQHF.

This clone has a handful of counts. The chain has TRBV28 and TRBJ1-6; D is possibly TRBD1 (6 bases). The CDR3 sequence is 14 residues long. Germline V gives CDR1 MDHEN, CDR2 SYDVKM. V lost 4 bases, J lost 9 bases, and 13 bases lay in between. The CDR3 loop reads CASSSQGIRSPLHF. DNA for the CDR3: TGTGCCAGCAGTTCGCAGGGGATTCGTTCACCCCTCCACTTT.

The J gene is TRBJ1-6, the V gene TRBV2; D gene uncertain. V shed 8 bases and J shed 10 bases, with 9 bases lying between them. Germline CDR1 reads SNHLY; CDR2 reads FYNNEI. The CDR3 extends over 11 amino acids. CDR3 nucleotides: TGTGCCAGCGCCAGGAGGTCACCCCTCCACTTT. Protein sequence: CASARRSPLHF.

The genes are TRBV5-6 and TRBJ1-1; 8 bases are a match to TRBD1. CDR3 size: 15 residues. The germline CDR1 and CDR2 sequences are SGHDT and YYEEEE. V dropped 2 bases and J dropped 1; count of bases not matched to a gene: 4. Written as DNA, the CDR3 is TGTGCCAGCAGCTTCGGGACAGGAACGAACACTGAAGCTTTCTTT. Its translation is CASSFGTGTNTEAFF. Combining the CDR3 with reference TRBV5-6 and TRBJ1-1 gives the whole variable domain DAGVTQSPTHLIKTRGQQVTLRCSPKSGHDTVSWYQQALGQGPQFIFQYYEEEERQRGNFPDRFSGHQFPNYSSELNVNALLLGDSALYLCASSFGTGTNTEAFFGQGTRLTVV.

Worth noting for this clone: One end of the junction fails to match germline, which may point to a read error. The chain links TRBV7-9 to TRBJ1-5; TRBD1 agrees at 7 bases. The germline V gene encodes CDR1 SEHNR and CDR2 FQNEAQ (reference sequence). There are 15 residues in the CDR3. The CDR3 reads CSSSSEDRTNQPQHF. The CDR3 nucleotides are TGTTCCAGCAGCTCCGAGGACAGGACTAATCAGCCCCAGCATTTT.

The V gene is TRBV5-4, the J gene TRBJ1-5, with D tentatively TRBD1 (6 bases). The CDR3 covers 16 residues. Trimming removed 4 bases from V and 3 bases from J, with 17 bases in between. Germline loops: CDR1 SGHNT, CDR2 YYREEE (reference sequence). The CDR3, as DNA: TGTGCCAGCAGCGCCGGGACAAGGACTTCCAATCAGCCCCAGCATTTT. This sequence encodes CASSAGTRTSNQPQHF.